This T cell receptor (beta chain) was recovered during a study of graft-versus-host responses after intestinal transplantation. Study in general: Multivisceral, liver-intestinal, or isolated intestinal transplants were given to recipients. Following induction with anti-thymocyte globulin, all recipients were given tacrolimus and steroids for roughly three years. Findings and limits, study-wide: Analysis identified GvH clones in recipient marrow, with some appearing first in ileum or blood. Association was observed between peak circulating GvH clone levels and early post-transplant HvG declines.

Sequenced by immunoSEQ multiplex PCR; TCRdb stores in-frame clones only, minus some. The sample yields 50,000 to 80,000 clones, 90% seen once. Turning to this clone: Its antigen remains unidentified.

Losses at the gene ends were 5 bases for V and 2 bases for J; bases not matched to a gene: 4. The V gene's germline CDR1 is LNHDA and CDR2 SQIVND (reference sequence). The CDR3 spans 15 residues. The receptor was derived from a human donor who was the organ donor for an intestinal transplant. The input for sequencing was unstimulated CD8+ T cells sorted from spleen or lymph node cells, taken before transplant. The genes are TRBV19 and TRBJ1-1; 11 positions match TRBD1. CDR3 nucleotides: TGTGCCAGTAGTTGGACAGGGGGCGTTAACACTGAAGCTTTCTTT. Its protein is CASSWTGGVNTEAFF.